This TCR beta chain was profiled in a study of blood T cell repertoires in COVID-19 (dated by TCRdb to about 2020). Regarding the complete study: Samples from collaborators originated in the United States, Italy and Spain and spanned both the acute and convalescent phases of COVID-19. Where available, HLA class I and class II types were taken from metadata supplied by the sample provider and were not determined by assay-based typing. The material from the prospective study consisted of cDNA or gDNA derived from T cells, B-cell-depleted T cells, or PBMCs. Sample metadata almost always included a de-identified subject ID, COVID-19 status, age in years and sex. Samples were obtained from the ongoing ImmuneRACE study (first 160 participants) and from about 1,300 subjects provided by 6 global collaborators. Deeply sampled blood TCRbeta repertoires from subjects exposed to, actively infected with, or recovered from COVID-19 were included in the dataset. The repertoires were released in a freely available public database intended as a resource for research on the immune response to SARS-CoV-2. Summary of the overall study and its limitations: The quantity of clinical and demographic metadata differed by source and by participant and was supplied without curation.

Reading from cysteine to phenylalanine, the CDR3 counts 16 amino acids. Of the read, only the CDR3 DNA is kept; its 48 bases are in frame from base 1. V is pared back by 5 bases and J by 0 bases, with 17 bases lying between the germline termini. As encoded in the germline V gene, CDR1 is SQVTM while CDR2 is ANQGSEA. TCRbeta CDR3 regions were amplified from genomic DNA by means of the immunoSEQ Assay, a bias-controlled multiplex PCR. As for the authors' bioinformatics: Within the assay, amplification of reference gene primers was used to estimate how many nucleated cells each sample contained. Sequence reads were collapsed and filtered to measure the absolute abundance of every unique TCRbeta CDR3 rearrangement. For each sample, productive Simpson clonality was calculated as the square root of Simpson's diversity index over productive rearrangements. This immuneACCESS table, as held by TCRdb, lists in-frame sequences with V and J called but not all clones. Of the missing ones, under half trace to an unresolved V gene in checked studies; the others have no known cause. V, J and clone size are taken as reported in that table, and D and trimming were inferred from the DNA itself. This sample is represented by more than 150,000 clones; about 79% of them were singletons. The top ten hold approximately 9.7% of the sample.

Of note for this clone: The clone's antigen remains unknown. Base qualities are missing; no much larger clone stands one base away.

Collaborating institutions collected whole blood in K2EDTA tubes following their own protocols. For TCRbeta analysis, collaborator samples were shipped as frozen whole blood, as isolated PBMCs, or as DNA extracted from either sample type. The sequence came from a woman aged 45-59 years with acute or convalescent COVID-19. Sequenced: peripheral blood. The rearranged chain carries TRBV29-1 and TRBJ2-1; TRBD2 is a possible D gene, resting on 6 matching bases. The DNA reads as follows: TGCAGCGTTTGGGGAGCGGGCGATTCCTCCTACAATGAGCAGTTCTTC. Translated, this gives CSVWGAGDSSYNEQFF.